The rows below give T cell receptor beta chains drawn from one sample of a study of graft-versus-host responses after intestinal transplantation. These receptors' targets are unknown. Here immunoSEQ multiplex PCR was the method, and the copy in TCRdb shows in-frame clones only, minus some. The top ten hold about 0.18% of the sample, which has some 110,000 clones, 90% seen once. The sample in question was unstimulated CD4+ T cells sorted from spleen or lymph node cells, obtained before intestinal transplant. The receptors shown here come from a human donor who received an intestinal transplant. The CDR3 runs from the conserved cysteine through the conserved F or W. The order of the fields is V gene, clone size, J gene, D gene, CDR3 DNA, CDR3 protein. A D gene is named only where the DNA matches it firmly. Clone size is given for some rows only: seen once, a few or many times, or a class if the clone is expanded.

v_gene: TRBV6-5; abundance: .; j_gene: TRBJ2-7; d_gene: .; CDR3nt: TGTGCCAGCAGTAGCCGGGGCTACGAGCAGTACTTC; CDR3aa: CASSSRGYEQYF
v_gene: TRBV12-5; abundance: .; j_gene: TRBJ2-7; d_gene: TRBD1; CDR3nt: TGTGCTAGTGGTTTGGTCGGGACAGGGTTATACGAGCAGTACTTC; CDR3aa: CASGLVGTGLYEQYF
v_gene: TRBV9; abundance: .; j_gene: TRBJ2-2; d_gene: TRBD2; CDR3nt: TGTGCCAGCAGCCCTCCGAGCGGGGGGGCCCGGACCGGGGAGCTGTTTTTT; CDR3aa: CASSPPSGGARTGELFF
v_gene: TRBV2; abundance: .; j_gene: TRBJ2-2; d_gene: TRBD1; CDR3nt: TGTGCCAGCAGGGTGACAGGGTTGGTCGGGGAGCTGTTTTTT; CDR3aa: CASRVTGLVGELFF
v_gene: TRBV7-9; abundance: .; j_gene: TRBJ2-2; d_gene: TRBD1; CDR3nt: TGTGCCAGCAGCTTAGTGTACGGACAGGCGAACACCGGGGAGCTGTTTTTT; CDR3aa: CASSLVYGQANTGELFF
v_gene: TRBV30; abundance: .; j_gene: TRBJ1-5; d_gene: .; CDR3nt: TGTGCCTGGAGTGTAGGCAGCCCGGGAGGCAATCAGCCCCAGCATTTT; CDR3aa: CAWSVGSPGGNQPQHF
v_gene: TRBV6-5; abundance: .; j_gene: TRBJ2-2; d_gene: TRBD1; CDR3nt: TGTGCCGTAGCTCGGGACAGGTCGAACACCGGGGAGCTGTTTTTT; CDR3aa: CAVARDRSNTGELFF
v_gene: TRBV28; abundance: .; j_gene: TRBJ2-7; d_gene: TRBD1; CDR3nt: TGTGCCAGCAGTTTAAGCGGGACAGGGGGTCCGAAACAGTACTTC; CDR3aa: CASSLSGTGGPKQYF
v_gene: TRBV6-6; abundance: .; j_gene: TRBJ1-2; d_gene: .; CDR3nt: TGTGCCAGCAGCCCAGTGGGCCGGGGCTACACCTTC; CDR3aa: CASSPVGRGYTF
v_gene: TRBV5-4; abundance: .; j_gene: TRBJ1-6; d_gene: .; CDR3nt: TGTGCCAGCAGCCCGGCTGGAGGGGTCGATTCACCCCTCCACTTT; CDR3aa: CASSPAGGVDSPLHF
v_gene: TRBV11-3; abundance: .; j_gene: TRBJ2-7; d_gene: .; CDR3nt: TGTGCCAGCAGCTTGAACGGGTACGAGCAGTACTTC; CDR3aa: CASSLNGYEQYF
v_gene: TRBV2; abundance: .; j_gene: TRBJ2-7; d_gene: TRBD2; CDR3nt: TGTGCCAGCAGTGAGACTAGCGGGAGCTACGAGCAGTACTTC; CDR3aa: CASSETSGSYEQYF
v_gene: TRBV7-9; abundance: .; j_gene: TRBJ2-3; d_gene: TRBD2; CDR3nt: TGTGCCAGCAGCCCCCGCGGGGGGGATTCAGATACGCAGTATTTT; CDR3aa: CASSPRGGDSDTQYF
v_gene: TRBV5-1; abundance: .; j_gene: TRBJ2-7; d_gene: .; CDR3nt: TGCGCCAGCAGCTTGGGTAGCGGCAAAACCTACGAGCAGTACTTC; CDR3aa: CASSLGSGKTYEQYF
v_gene: TRBV5-1; abundance: .; j_gene: TRBJ1-2; d_gene: .; CDR3nt: TGCGCCAGCAGCTTGGAGAGGGACACCAAAGACGGCTATGGCTACACCTTC; CDR3aa: CASSLERDTKDGYGYTF
v_gene: TRBV7-9; abundance: few; j_gene: TRBJ2-3; d_gene: .; CDR3nt: TGTGCCAGCAGCTTAGCTCCGGGGTATACGCAGTATTTT; CDR3aa: CASSLAPGYTQYF
v_gene: TRBV2; abundance: once; j_gene: TRBJ2-2; d_gene: .; CDR3nt: TGTGCCAGCTCCCTCAGCGTCACCGGGGAGCTGTTTTTT; CDR3aa: CASSLSVTGELFF
v_gene: TRBV20-1; abundance: .; j_gene: TRBJ1-2; d_gene: .; CDR3nt: TGCAGTGCTCTTTCTATCACTGGCTACACCTTC; CDR3aa: CSALSITGYTF
v_gene: TRBV5-1; abundance: .; j_gene: TRBJ2-3; d_gene: .; CDR3nt: TGCGCCAGCAGCTTGTGGGAGCCCGATACGCAGTATTTT; CDR3aa: CASSLWEPDTQYF
v_gene: TRBV5-1; abundance: .; j_gene: TRBJ1-1; d_gene: TRBD1; CDR3nt: TGCGCCAGCAGCCCCCGACAGGGGGCCGGCACTGAAGCTTTCTTT; CDR3aa: CASSPRQGAGTEAFF
v_gene: TRBV7-2; abundance: .; j_gene: TRBJ2-1; d_gene: TRBD2; CDR3nt: TGTGCCAGCAGCTTAGCGGGGACTAGCGTCCGCCACAATGAGCAGTTCTTC; CDR3aa: CASSLAGTSVRHNEQFF
v_gene: TRBV11-2; abundance: .; j_gene: TRBJ2-6; d_gene: .; CDR3nt: TGTGCCAGCAGCTTAGGGTACAGAGTAGCTGGGGCCAACGTCCTGACTTTC; CDR3aa: CASSLGYRVAGANVLTF
v_gene: TRBV7-9; abundance: few; j_gene: TRBJ1-1; d_gene: .; CDR3nt: TGTGCCAGCAGCTTCCGGGGAGGGACGAACACTGAAGCTTTCTTT; CDR3aa: CASSFRGGTNTEAFF
v_gene: TRBV19; abundance: .; j_gene: TRBJ1-6; d_gene: TRBD1; CDR3nt: TGTGCCAGTAGTACATTGGGCGCCATAAACAGGGACAGGGATTCACCCCTCCACTTT; CDR3aa: CASSTLGAINRDRDSPLHF
v_gene: TRBV4-1; abundance: .; j_gene: TRBJ2-4; d_gene: TRBD1; CDR3nt: TGCGCCAGCAGCCCGACAGGGGTGAACATTCAGTACTTC; CDR3aa: CASSPTGVNIQYF
v_gene: TRBV7-2; abundance: .; j_gene: TRBJ1-3; d_gene: .; CDR3nt: TGTGCCAGCAGCCCTAGGACAGCAAACACCATATATTTT; CDR3aa: CASSPRTANTIYF
v_gene: TRBV7-3; abundance: .; j_gene: TRBJ2-1; d_gene: TRBD2; CDR3nt: TGTGCCACCAGTTCTGGGACTAGCGGGATAAATGAGCAGTTCTTC; CDR3aa: CATSSGTSGINEQFF
v_gene: TRBV6-6; abundance: .; j_gene: TRBJ1-2; d_gene: .; CDR3nt: TGTGCCAGCAGTTTTCCCCCAGGGTCGGGCTATGGCTACACCTTC; CDR3aa: CASSFPPGSGYGYTF
v_gene: TRBV7-9; abundance: .; j_gene: TRBJ1-6; d_gene: TRBD1; CDR3nt: TGTGCCAGCAGCTTAGAGGGGACAGTCTATAATTCACCCCTCCACTTT; CDR3aa: CASSLEGTVYNSPLHF
v_gene: TRBV7-9; abundance: .; j_gene: TRBJ2-7; d_gene: TRBD1; CDR3nt: TGTGCCAGCAGCTTCGGACAGGGGGTTTACGAGCAGTACTTC; CDR3aa: CASSFGQGVYEQYF
v_gene: TRBV15; abundance: .; j_gene: TRBJ2-1; d_gene: TRBD2; CDR3nt: TGTGCCACCAGCAGAGGCGGGGGAGCGACGAATGAGCAGTTCTTC; CDR3aa: CATSRGGGATNEQFF
v_gene: TRBV18; abundance: .; j_gene: TRBJ2-7; d_gene: .; CDR3nt: TGTGCCAGCTCTTGGGACTTCAACTCCTACGAGCAGTACTTC; CDR3aa: CASSWDFNSYEQYF